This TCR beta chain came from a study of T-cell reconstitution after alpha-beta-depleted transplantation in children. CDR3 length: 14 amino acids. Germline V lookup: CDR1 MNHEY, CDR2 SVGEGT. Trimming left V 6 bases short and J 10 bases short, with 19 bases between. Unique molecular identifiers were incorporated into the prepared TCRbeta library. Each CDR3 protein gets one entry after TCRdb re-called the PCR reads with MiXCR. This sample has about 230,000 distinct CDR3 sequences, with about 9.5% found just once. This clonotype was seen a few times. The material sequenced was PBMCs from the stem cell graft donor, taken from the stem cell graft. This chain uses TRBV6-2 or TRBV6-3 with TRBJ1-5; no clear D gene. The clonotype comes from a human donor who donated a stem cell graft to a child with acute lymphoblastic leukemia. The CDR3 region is CASSPDGRAGPQHF. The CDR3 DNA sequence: TGTGCCAGCAGCCCCGATGGGCGGGCGGGTCCCCAGCATTTT.